The rows below give T cell receptor beta chains drawn from one sample of a study of CD8+CD57+ T cells in acquired aplastic anemia. TCRdb ran MiXCR on the reads and lists one entry per CDR3 protein. Among roughly 160,000 distinct CDR3 sequences, about three fifths were seen once, and the ten largest hold under 50%. Sequencing used sorted CD4+, CD8+, or CD8+CD57+ T cells (not recorded which) from PBMCs. These receptors all stem from a human donor in good health. CDR3s include the opening cysteine and the closing phenylalanine or tryptophan. The order of the fields is J gene, D gene, V gene, clone size, CDR3 protein, CDR3 DNA. A D gene is named only where the DNA matches it firmly. Clone size is shown for a subset of rows, as once, few, many or a class of expanded clone.

TRBJ2-1	TRBD2	TRBV19	-	CASSRSGTHNEQFF	TGTGCCAGTAGTAGGAGCGGGACCCACAATGAGCAGTTCTTC
TRBJ2-2	TRBD2	TRBV7-8	many	CASSHRLAGGVTGELFF	TGTGCCAGCAGCCACCGACTAGCGGGAGGTGTCACCGGGGAGCTGTTTTTT
TRBJ2-5	-	TRBV29-1	-	CSVSMSSAETQYF	TGCAGCGTTAGCATGTCTAGCGCGGAGACCCAGTACTTC
TRBJ2-3	TRBD2	TRBV2	-	CASRTGRQADTQYF	TGTGCCAGCAGGACCGGGAGGCAGGCAGATACGCAGTATTTT
TRBJ1-1	-	TRBV2	once	CAKRDLNTEAFF	TGTGCCAAGCGGGACCTAAACACTGAAGCTTTCTTT
TRBJ2-7	TRBD2	TRBV12-3/TRBV12-4	few	CASSFRGRAYEQYF	TGTGCCAGCAGTTTTCGCGGGAGGGCCTACGAGCAGTACTTC
TRBJ1-2	TRBD1	TRBV7-8	few	CASSIGTGSGYTF	TGTGCCAGCAGCATAGGGACAGGGAGTGGCTACACCTTC
TRBJ2-2	-	TRBV15	-	CATSRGSASTVELFF	TGTGCCACCAGCAGAGGGTCAGCGAGCACCGTGGAGCTGTTTTTT
TRBJ1-1	-	TRBV20-1	few	CSAEGTLNYEAFF	TGCAGTGCTGAAGGGACATTGAACTACGAAGCTTTCTTT
TRBJ1-2	-	TRBV29-1	few	CSVRQRPDYGYTF	TGCAGCGTGAGACAGAGACCAGACTATGGCTACACCTTC
TRBJ2-7	-	TRBV5-8	once	CASSPGLWGAVEQYF	TGTGCCAGCAGCCCCGGACTTTGGGGAGCCGTTGAGCAGTACTTC
TRBJ1-2	-	TRBV9	many	CASSGLQGGGGYTF	TGTGCCAGCAGCGGCCTACAGGGTGGAGGTGGCTACACCTTC
TRBJ2-5	TRBD2	TRBV9	-	CASSVDPSGSEAQYF	TGTGCCAGCAGCGTAGACCCTAGCGGGAGTGAGGCCCAGTACTTC
TRBJ1-5	-	TRBV19	-	CASSWGSNQPQHF	TGTGCCAGTTCGTGGGGTTCCAATCAGCCCCAGCATTTT
TRBJ2-7	TRBD2	TRBV29-1	-	CSVGLAGGHSYEQYF	TGCAGCGTTGGACTAGCGGGAGGACACTCCTACGAGCAGTACTTC
TRBJ2-7	TRBD2	TRBV24-1	-	CATSDREGYEQYF	TGTGCCACCAGTGATCGGGAGGGGTACGAGCAGTACTTC
TRBJ2-2	-	TRBV7-6	many	CASSLEGSGELFF	TGTGCCAGCAGCTTAGAGGGGTCCGGGGAGCTGTTTTTT
TRBJ2-1	TRBD2	TRBV19	many	CASSMTGTSSYNEQFF	TGTGCCAGTAGTATGACCGGGACTAGCTCCTACAATGAGCAGTTCTTC
TRBJ2-7	-	TRBV19	many	CASTPTGLGSYEQYF	TGTGCCAGTACCCCCACAGGCCTGGGCTCCTACGAGCAGTACTTC
TRBJ2-5	-	TRBV9	-	CASSPGPQETQYF	TGTGCCAGCAGCCCCGGGCCACAAGAGACCCAGTACTTC
TRBJ2-7	TRBD2	TRBV6-2/TRBV6-3	many	CASSYGTSIYEQYF	TGTGCCAGCAGTTACGGGACTAGCATCTACGAGCAGTACTTC
TRBJ2-7	-	TRBV13	many	CASSSNLGSRKYEQYF	TGTGCCAGCAGTTCAAACCTCGGGAGTAGGAAGTACGAGCAGTACTTC
TRBJ2-2	TRBD1	TRBV19	-	CASSPGQGESTGELFF	TGTGCCAGTAGTCCAGGACAGGGCGAAAGCACCGGGGAGCTGTTTTTT
TRBJ2-5	TRBD2	TRBV19	-	CASSPTSGVQETQYF	TGTGCCAGTAGTCCCACTAGCGGGGTCCAAGAGACCCAGTACTTC
TRBJ2-5	-	TRBV2	-	CATLEPSVQETQYF	TGTGCCACCCTAGAACCCAGCGTCCAAGAAACCCAGTACTTC
TRBJ1-1	-	TRBV19	-	CASSQESNAEAFF	TGTGCCAGTAGTCAGGAGTCCAACGCTGAAGCTTTCTTT
TRBJ1-2	-	TRBV19	-	CASRTGRDHGYTF	TGTGCCAGTAGGACGGGCAGGGATCATGGCTACACCTTC
TRBJ2-7	TRBD1	TRBV10-3	once	CATGRTGGEQYF	TGTGCGACGGGCAGGACAGGTGGGGAGCAGTACTTC
TRBJ2-7	-	TRBV20-1	many	CSARDLLTTGSHEQYF	TGCAGTGCTAGAGATCTTTTAACAACTGGGTCCCACGAGCAGTACTTC
TRBJ2-7	-	TRBV7-8	once	CASSFGVSGISTYEQYF	TGTGCCAGCAGCTTTGGTGTTAGCGGAATCTCTACATACGAGCAGTACTTC
TRBJ2-6	-	TRBV20-1	-	CSARTPLSGANVLTF	TGCAGTGCTAGAACCCCACTCTCTGGGGCCAACGTCCTGACTTTC
TRBJ2-7	-	TRBV18	many	CASSPNSYEQYF	TGTGCCAGCTCACCGAACAGCTACGAGCAGTACTTC
TRBJ2-7	-	TRBV4-3	-	CASSPGGHYEQYF	TGCGCCAGCAGCCCTGGGGGGCACTACGAGCAGTACTTC
TRBJ1-2	-	TRBV7-8	-	CASSLRQTLGYGYTF	TGTGCCAGCAGCTTACGGCAGACCCTTGGCTATGGCTACACCTTC
TRBJ1-1	-	TRBV7-8	-	CASSLISAGMNTEAFF	TGTGCCAGCAGCTTAATCTCAGCGGGGATGAACACTGAAGCTTTCTTT
TRBJ1-2	-	TRBV7-2	-	CASSPFPMDGYTF	TGTGCCAGCAGCCCCTTTCCGATGGATGGCTACACCTTC